The 3 T cell receptor beta chains given below trace back to one sample, sequenced in a study of post-analysis software for immune sequencing data. Study-wide points: Patients used four to six TRBV segments, including TRBV5-6, TRBV5-1 and TRBV20-1, more often than controls.

These receptors lack a known antigen. cDNA libraries of TCR beta carried unique molecular identifiers. TCRdb itself ran the PCR reads through MiXCR, one entry per CDR3 protein. The sample holds 740,000 or so distinct CDR3 sequences, approximately 53% seen once. The source material was blood. The receptors come from a girl aged 5 to 17 with multiple sclerosis.

A note on this clonotype: The junction does not match germline at one end; this may be a read error. The chain links TRBV7-7 to TRBJ2-1, with 7 bases identical to TRBD2. Germline V gives CDR1 SSHAT, CDR2 FNYEAQ (reference sequence). The CDR3 runs 14 residues. Written as DNA, the CDR3 is TGTGCTAGCAGCTTCGGGGGGAACTACAATGAGCAGTTCTTC. Its translation is CASSFGGNYNEQFF.

This clonotype came up a few times. The CDR3 sequence: CSAMDSLSPYEQYF. The CDR3 region has the DNA TGCAGCGCTATGGACTCCCTCAGCCCCTACGAGCAGTACTTC. V usage is TRBV29-1 and J usage is TRBJ2-7; D may be TRBD2 (5 bases). CDR3 size: 14 residues. The V end lost 7 bases, the J end lost 2 bases, and 18 bases lay between the germline ends. Looked up from germline, CDR1 is SQVTM and CDR2 is ANQGSEA.

CDR3 DNA: TGCGCCAGCAGCTCCCGCAGGTCTTCTGGGGCCAACGTCCTGACTTTC. Amino acid sequence: CASSSRRSSGANVLTF. The rearrangement joins TRBV5-1 to TRBJ2-6; D is uncertain. Trimming stripped 3 bases from V and 1 base from J, with 11 bases between. Germline V CDR1 and CDR2: SGHRS, YFSETQ. This CDR3 spans 16 amino acids.